This entry is about one T cell receptor (beta chain). The antigen is undetermined. The read gets to within 3 residues of the CDR3 end, and the germline J gene fills in the rest. CD4+CD25+CD127- Tregs, CD4+CD25- non-Tregs, CD4 and CD8 cells were sorted. The data are from a study of Tregs in tolerant kidney transplant recipients. Study at large: Related graft donors supplied nonmyeloablative bone marrow transplants, and mixed chimerism was transient.

Generated by immunoSEQ multiplex PCR, the TCRdb table keeps only in-frame clones and is missing some. The listing records fewer than 55,000 clones. Germline V gene data show CDR1 as MNHEY and CDR2 as SVGEGT. The CDR3 extends over 14 amino acids. Trimming stripped 2 bases from V and 0 bases from J, with 6 bases between. Study results and limitations: No direct test of biological reproducibility was done here. Findings come from small patient numbers and require larger validation.

This TCR was recovered from a human donor who received a combined kidney and bone marrow transplant. The chain carries TRBV6-2 or TRBV6-3 and TRBJ2-3; the D is unclear. The starting material was CD4+ T cells from blood, obtained before the transplant. The CDR3 bases that were read are TGTGCCAGCAGTTACAGGCTGAGCACAGATACG. The encoded protein is CASSYRLSTDT. The whole CDR3 region reads CASSYRLSTDTQYF.